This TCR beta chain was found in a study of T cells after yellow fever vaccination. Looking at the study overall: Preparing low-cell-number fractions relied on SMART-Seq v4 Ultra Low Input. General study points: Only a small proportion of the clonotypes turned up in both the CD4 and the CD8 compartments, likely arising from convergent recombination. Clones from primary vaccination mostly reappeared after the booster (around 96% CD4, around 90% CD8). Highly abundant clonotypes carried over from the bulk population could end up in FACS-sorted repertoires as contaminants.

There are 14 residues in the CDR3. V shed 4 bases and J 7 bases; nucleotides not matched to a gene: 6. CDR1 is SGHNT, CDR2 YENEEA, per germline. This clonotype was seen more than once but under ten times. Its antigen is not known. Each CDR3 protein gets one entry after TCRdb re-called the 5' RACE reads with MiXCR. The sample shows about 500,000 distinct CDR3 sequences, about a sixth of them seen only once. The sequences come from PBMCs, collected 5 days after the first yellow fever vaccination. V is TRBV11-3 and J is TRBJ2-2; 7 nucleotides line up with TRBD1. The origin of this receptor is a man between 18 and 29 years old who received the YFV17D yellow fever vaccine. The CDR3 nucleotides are TGTGCCAGCAGCTCGAGGGGGCTGAACGGGGAGCTGTTTTTT. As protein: CASSSRGLNGELFF.